The TCR beta chain described here comes from a study of shared clonotypes between healthy human individuals. General study points: Clonotype sharing across a few donors was observed for 4% to 6.5% of naive CD4 clonotypes.

A deep-level run was used for the assay. Measured with immunoSEQ multiplex PCR; TCRdb has only the in-frame clones, and not every one. The profile covers around 2.1 million clones, with approximately 94% appearing a single time and roughly 0.13% taken by the ten largest. As concerns this clone: Its antigen remains unidentified.

The CDR3 is 13 amino acids. V lost 3 bases and J 8 bases, leaving 13 bases between the germline ends. Germline-derived CDR1 and CDR2 are MNHNS and SASEGT. The clonotype comes from a man between 18 and 35 years old in good health. Sample: naive CD4+ T cells sorted from blood. The sample's subset: CD45RA+ positively selected. The chain uses TRBV6-1 and TRBJ1-2, with TRBD1 as a possible D gene (5 bases). CDR3 bases: TGTGCCAGCAGTGAGGGCTGGGGGAGCGGCTACACCTTC. Translation gives CASSEGWGSGYTF.